This entry concerns a single TCR beta chain. Its antigen is currently unknown. Germline assignment: CDR1 SGHAT and CDR2 FQDESV (reference sequence). This CDR3 has 16 residues. V gave up 3 bases and J gave up 5 bases; unmatched junction bases: 10. The sample comes from a study of blood T cells in healthy people across ages. General study results and limits: The fall in TCR beta diversity per million T cells was roughly linear with age.

Primed by a sample-barcoded 5' primer and a J-beta primer mix, a second PCR proceeded for about 7 to 11 cycles. TCRdb processed the 5' RACE reads anew with MiXCR; each CDR3 protein has one entry. The table shows about 780,000 distinct CDR3 sequences, with about 59% occurring only once. The material sequenced was blood. J is TRBJ2-5 and V is TRBV11-1; the match to TRBD1 covers 9 bases. This clonotype originated in a man aged 30 to 39 in good health. The DNA of the CDR3 is TGTGCCAGCAGCTTTACAGGGGGCATTCGTCGGGAGACCCAGTACTTC. This gives the protein CASSFTGGIRRETQYF.